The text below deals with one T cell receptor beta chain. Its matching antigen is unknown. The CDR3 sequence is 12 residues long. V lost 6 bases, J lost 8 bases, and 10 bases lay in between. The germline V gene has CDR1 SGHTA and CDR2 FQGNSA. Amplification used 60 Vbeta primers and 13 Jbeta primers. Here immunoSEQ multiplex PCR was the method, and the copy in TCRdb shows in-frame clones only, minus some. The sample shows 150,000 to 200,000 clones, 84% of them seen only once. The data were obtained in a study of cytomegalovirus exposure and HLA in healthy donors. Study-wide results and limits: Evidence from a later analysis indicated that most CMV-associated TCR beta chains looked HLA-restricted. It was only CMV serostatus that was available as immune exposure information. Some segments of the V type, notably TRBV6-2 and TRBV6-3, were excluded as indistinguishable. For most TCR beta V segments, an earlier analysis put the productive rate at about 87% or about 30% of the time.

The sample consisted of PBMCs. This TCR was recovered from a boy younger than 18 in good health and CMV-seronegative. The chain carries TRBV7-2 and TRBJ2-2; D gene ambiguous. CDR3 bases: TGTGCCAGCAGTCGTAGTGTGGGGGAGCTGTTTTTT. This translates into CASSRSVGELFF.